This is a list of T cell receptor beta chains from one sample in a study of Tregs in tolerant kidney transplant recipients. Profiled with immunoSEQ multiplex PCR; TCRdb holds only in-frame clones, not every one. The sample shows roughly 80,000 clones, 91% of them seen only once. The sample here was CD4+ T cells from blood (PBMCs), taken 24 months after the transplant. Receptors originate from a human patient who received a combined kidney and bone marrow transplant. Part of the T cells may come from the graft donor. CDR3s include the opening cysteine and the closing phenylalanine or tryptophan. The order of the fields is clone size, CDR3 length, D gene, V gene, J gene, CDR3 DNA, CDR3 protein. The D gene is left open where the match is weak. Some rows have no size entry. The others give once, few or many, or a class for an expanded clone.

abundance: NA
len: 14
d_gene: NA
v_gene: TRBV7-9
j_gene: TRBJ2-5
CDR3nt: TGTGCCAGCAGCTCAAGGCGGGGTAGGGAGACCCAGTACTTC
CDR3aa: CASSSRRGRETQYF

abundance: NA
len: 19
d_gene: NA
v_gene: TRBV5-1
j_gene: TRBJ2-3
CDR3nt: TGCGCCAGCAGCTTGGGATACGGGGTCGCCCCGGGGAGCACAGATACGCAGTATTTT
CDR3aa: CASSLGYGVAPGSTDTQYF

abundance: NA
len: 16
d_gene: NA
v_gene: TRBV7-9
j_gene: TRBJ2-1
CDR3nt: TGTGCCAGCAGCTCGCGGGGGCGCCAACTTTACAATGAGCAGTTCTTC
CDR3aa: CASSSRGRQLYNEQFF

abundance: NA
len: 14
d_gene: TRBD1
v_gene: TRBV27
j_gene: TRBJ2-5
CDR3nt: TGTGCCACCGCCCGGGGACAGGGAAAAGAGACCCAGTACTTC
CDR3aa: CATARGQGKETQYF

abundance: NA
len: 15
d_gene: TRBD1
v_gene: TRBV19
j_gene: TRBJ2-7
CDR3nt: TGTGCCAGTAGCTTGAAGGGACAGGGGGGCTACGAGCAGTACTTC
CDR3aa: CASSLKGQGGYEQYF

abundance: NA
len: 16
d_gene: TRBD2
v_gene: TRBV6-6
j_gene: TRBJ2-3
CDR3nt: TGTGCCAGCAGTTACTTACTAGCGGCTAGCACAGATACGCAGTATTTT
CDR3aa: CASSYLLAASTDTQYF

abundance: NA
len: 15
d_gene: TRBD1
v_gene: TRBV18
j_gene: TRBJ1-2
CDR3nt: TGTGCCAGCTCACAGCGGACAGGGGAACCCTATGGCTACACCTTC
CDR3aa: CASSQRTGEPYGYTF

abundance: NA
len: 18
d_gene: NA
v_gene: TRBV30
j_gene: TRBJ1-4
CDR3nt: TGTGCCTGGACCGCCGCGGGGCAGGGATGGATTGTCGGTGAAAAACTGTTTTTT
CDR3aa: CAWTAAGQGWIVGEKLFF

abundance: NA
len: 14
d_gene: NA
v_gene: TRBV27
j_gene: TRBJ2-5
CDR3nt: TGTGCCAGCAGTTTATTGAGGGTGGGGGAGACCCAGTACTTC
CDR3aa: CASSLLRVGETQYF

abundance: few
len: 13
d_gene: NA
v_gene: TRBV15
j_gene: TRBJ1-5
CDR3nt: TGTGCCACCAGCAGACAGGGTAATCAGCCCCAGCATTTT
CDR3aa: CATSRQGNQPQHF

abundance: NA
len: 15
d_gene: NA
v_gene: TRBV4-2
j_gene: TRBJ2-3
CDR3nt: TGTGCCAGCAGCCAAACAAAGGGGCGCACAGATACGCAGTATTTT
CDR3aa: CASSQTKGRTDTQYF

abundance: NA
len: 15
d_gene: TRBD1
v_gene: TRBV5-4
j_gene: TRBJ1-5
CDR3nt: TGTGCCAGCAGCATTGGGACAGGGCGCAATCAGCCCCAGCATTTT
CDR3aa: CASSIGTGRNQPQHF

abundance: NA
len: 13
d_gene: NA
v_gene: TRBV2
j_gene: TRBJ2-1
CDR3nt: TGTGCCAGCAGTCGACTAGATGCCCATGAGCAGTTCTTC
CDR3aa: CASSRLDAHEQFF

abundance: NA
len: 15
d_gene: NA
v_gene: TRBV15
j_gene: TRBJ1-5
CDR3nt: TGTGCCACCAGCAGCAACTCGGCCGGGGGTCAGCCCCAGCATTTT
CDR3aa: CATSSNSAGGQPQHF

abundance: NA
len: 16
d_gene: TRBD2
v_gene: TRBV27
j_gene: TRBJ2-7
CDR3nt: TGTGCCAGCTCGGCCGGACTAGCGGCCGCAACCTACGAGCAGTACTTC
CDR3aa: CASSAGLAAATYEQYF